This T cell receptor (beta chain) appears in the sequencing data of a study of blood T cells in healthy people across ages. This clonotype was recorded a few times. Its antigen is as yet unknown. Regarding the study as a whole: Researchers report that TCR beta diversity correlated strongly with naive T cell percentage. Significant beta diversity loss was already apparent by age approximately 36, declining roughly linearly. Estimates drawn from one million T cells were deemed to understate diversity.

This CDR3 comprises 15 residues. V was cut by 4 bases and J by 4 bases, with 12 bases left in between. The germline V gene encodes CDR1 SGHDT and CDR2 YYEEEE. PCR was performed a second time for 7 to 11 cycles using a sample-barcoded 5' primer and a J-beta primer mix. Tagging of each cDNA molecule was performed by a template-switch adaptor with 12 random nucleotides. TCRdb fed the 5' RACE reads into MiXCR, producing one record per CDR3 protein. The sample has about 750,000 distinct CDR3 sequences, about 53% seen once. The chain recombines TRBV5-6 with TRBJ2-6, with D possibly matching TRBD2 (6 bases). This TCR derives from a man of 80 years or more in good health. The sequencing input was blood. CDR3 nucleotide sequence: TGTGCCAGCAGCCCTGGGACTCCGGGGGCCAACGTCCTGACTTTC. Translation gives CASSPGTPGANVLTF. Variable domain in full (rest from reference TRBV5-6 and TRBJ2-6): DAGVTQSPTHLIKTRGQQVTLRCSPKSGHDTVSWYQQALGQGPQFIFQYYEEEERQRGNFPDRFSGHQFPNYSSELNVNALLLGDSALYLCASSPGTPGANVLTFGAGSRLTVL.